The present TCR beta chain was sequenced within a study of cytomegalovirus exposure and HLA in healthy donors (dated by TCRdb to the late 2010s). The study in broad terms: In an earlier analysis of some 550 of the donors, 276 Gb of sequence data and 120 million or so unique TCR beta sequences from some 170 million T cells were reported. An early release covering roughly 600 HLA-typed donors comprised about 300 gigabases of sequencing data and around 86 million unique TCR sequences. The genetic ancestry cluster associated with self-reported Caucasian donors included about 81% of the roughly 360 genotyped donors. The study was designed to test whether signatures of past pathogen exposure could be identified by cataloging public T cell receptors. The study profiled the T cell repertoires of under 700 subjects by immunosequencing and related them to cytomegalovirus serostatus. Besides the first cohort of about 730 subjects, a separate validation cohort made up of 120 or so different subjects was used. To predict cytomegalovirus infection status, the study combined high-throughput TCR immunosequencing, statistical association of individual TCRs with disease status, and machine learning. A later analysis re-analyzed previously published TCR beta repertoires from 650 to 800 donors and added high-resolution HLA genotyping to study TCR occurrence patterns. The later analysis used no new phenotypic data to find candidate immune exposures, relying instead on TCR beta sequences and their occurrence across donors. To decide whether each TCR beta V gene segment behaved as functional or pseudogenic, an earlier analysis of some 570 of the donors relied on high-throughput TCR beta sequencing. Alongside the repertoire data, information on donor age, sex, ethnicity and CMV serostatus was compiled. In a later genetic analysis, genome-wide SNP genotypes for about 55% of the 666 donors were used, and that subset was treated as a discovery cohort. Every discovery cohort repertoire had been produced on one sequencing platform. Class I and class II HLA loci were covered by the typing at four-digit resolution. The number of typed donors differed by locus: roughly 620-640 for A, B, C, DRB1 and DQB1; about 520 for DQA1; approximately 600 for DPA1; and about 450 for DPB1. About five DR-DQ haplotypes were treated as single units for association and clustering because of strong linkage in the cohort. Across 398 genotyped donors of the cohort, an average of roughly 230,000 unique TCR beta nucleotide sequences per donor were sequenced, and roughly 17% of those sequences were non-productive.

The cohort comprised fewer than 700 healthy bone marrow donors. At the time of sampling, every cohort member was nominally healthy, though immune exposures that went unrecorded were likely present. The donor was CMV seronegative and belonged to the group of under 400 seronegative cohort members. Each donor provided a peripheral blood sample, and peripheral blood mononuclear cells were used for TCR beta sequencing. The Qiagen DNeasy Blood Extraction Kit was used to extract genomic DNA from the blood cell samples. Library creation used the immunoSEQ multiplex PCR assay. For the multiplex PCR, a mixture combining 60 forward primers for TCR Vbeta segments and 13 reverse primers for TCR Jbeta segments was used. The CDR3 region of rearranged TCR beta genes was amplified from genomic DNA with a multiplex PCR assay. The amplified TCR beta libraries were sequenced on the Illumina HiSeq System as 87-base-pair reads. The authors' analysis ran thus. A later analysis counted tens of millions of unique TCR beta chains across the 670 or so repertoires, and 9 million to 14 million of these chains were shared by at least two donors. To remove PCR and sequencing errors, raw reads were error-corrected and collapsed into unique sequences using a nearest-neighbor algorithm that merged closely related sequences. Alignment of CDR3 sequences to IMGT reference sequences was used to assign V, D and J gene segments. For a sequence to be retained, a match of at least six nucleotides was required to both a V gene segment and a J gene segment. A rearrangement counted as productive if the CDR3 had no stop codons and remained in frame with V and J, and every other rearrangement counted as non-productive. CDR3 was defined according to IMGT convention as the region running from the second conserved V-encoded cysteine to the conserved J-encoded phenylalanine. The earlier analysis of about 610 of the donors excluded any sequence lacking an unambiguous match to a single V gene segment. In an earlier analysis of about 590 of the donors, a V segment was called functional when productive rearrangements were above 56.7%, and segregating when the standard deviation between donors exceeded 5%. To diagnose cytomegalovirus status from the catalog of TCR beta chain sequences, a statistical classification framework was built. V and J gene assignment, in a later analysis, came from comparing TCR nucleotide sequences with IMGT/GENE-DB human TR gene sequences. In a later analysis, CDR3 sequences and most-parsimonious VDJ recombination scenarios were assigned using the TCRdist pipeline. In a later analysis, each TCR beta chain was defined by its CDR3 amino acid sequence together with its V-gene family, and reads lacking a unique V-gene family were excluded. A later analysis removed 592 highly shared, low-generation-probability nucleotide sequences to deal with suspected cross-contamination and a sequencing artifact. For each public chain, a later analysis derived a clonal expansion index from normalized ranks of inferred template counts within each repertoire. A later analysis computed generation probabilities with a VDJ recombination model fitted to out-of-frame rearrangements, and checked the results against IGoR. A later analysis scored TCR-TCR, TCR-HLA and TCR-CMV co-occurrence with hypergeometric tests, applying a repertoire-size bias correction to TCR pairs. A later analysis estimated false discovery rates by permuting HLA or CMV assignments 20 times. In a later analysis, co-occurring TCRs were grouped using DBSCAN, with TCRdist sequence similarity added in when clustering inside HLA-allele-positive subsets. Repertoires with fewer than 30,000 or more than 120,000 public chains were left out of co-occurrence clustering, as were a few repertoires with anomalous nucleotide sharing. Not all clones reach the TCRdb copy of this immuneACCESS table, which keeps in-frame sequences only. Checked studies attribute under half of the gap to unresolved V genes and leave the rest unexplained. The D gene and trimming were derived from the DNA, and the V and J assignments and clone size from that table. Here the sample has 100,000 to 140,000 clones; about 72% occur a single time. The ten largest clones add up to less than 2.5% of the sample.

On the study overall, not on this receptor specifically: In a later analysis, the rate of TCR association differed among HLA loci, with DRB1 alleles having the most associated TCRs and HLA-C alleles having the fewest. An association between a missense DCLRE1C variant and V-gene and J-gene trimming of TCR beta chains was found in a later genetic analysis and replicated in an independent cohort. Because counts were too low, 15 to 20 rarely observed V segments, including chromosome 9 orphons, were excluded from the earlier analysis of several hundred of the donors. A few of the identified cytomegalovirus-associated TCR beta chains were confirmed in vitro to be specific for cytomegalovirus antigens. A group of highly shared sequence variants was considered likely to be a technical artifact of the sequencing pipeline. In a later analysis, HLA-associated TCR beta chains were found to be more clonally expanded and to have lower generation probabilities than equally common non-associated chains. CMV serostatus was the only immune exposure information available for the cohort. A later analysis associated around 16,000 TCR beta sequences with specific HLA alleles at a false discovery rate of 0.05. Some IMGT-functional V segments, including TRBV6-2 and TRBV6-3, could not be distinguished by the 87-base-pair reads and were therefore excluded. According to the authors, the approach could potentially be generalized to other disease states and immunological phenotypes. Linkage disequilibrium might explain the correlated functional status among segregating V segments, but an unknown experimental factor could not be excluded. In this cohort, only TCR beta chains were sequenced, and detectable features were limited by the absence of alpha or paired-chain data. Compared with the roughly 720-donor mean, donors in an Asian-associated ancestry cluster had fewer N-insertions in productive TCRs, according to a later genetic analysis. Cytomegalovirus status was reported to be diagnosed by the classifier with high specificity and sensitivity in both the original and validation cohorts. Roughly uniform sequencing depth across donors was assumed in presence/absence analyses, although this assumption may not hold. The study listed 150 to 200 TCR beta chains as associated with cytomegalovirus. Across donors, most TCR sequences were observed very rarely, whereas some public TCRs were present in many individuals. An earlier analysis of 587 of the donors showed that most TCR beta V segments appeared in productive rearrangements either about 90% or about 30% of the time, which broadly matched IMGT annotations. In a later analysis, most CMV-associated TCR beta chains were found to appear HLA-restricted, with HLA associations seemingly driven largely by CMV exposure. A further reported finding was that TCR beta sequences accurately predicted the HLA-A and HLA-B alleles for most subjects in the first cohort. When HLA alleles, especially DR and DQ, strongly co-occurred, attributing TCR associations to individual alleles was difficult. Because HLA typing was missing for some donors at each locus, association tests included only the typed subset. In a later analysis, several top co-occurrence clusters were reported to appear linked to parvovirus B19, influenza, CMV and Epstein-Barr virus.

In regard to this clone: No antigen is known for it. No qualities accompany the bases; no much larger clone lies one base away.

CDR1 and CDR2 were assigned from the germline V gene as KGHSH and LQKENI. The CDR3 numbers 14 residues from cysteine through phenylalanine. Only CDR3 DNA remains: 42 bases, in frame from the first base. V drops 6 bases and J drops 3 bases, leaving 14 bases in between. This TCR was recovered from a young man in good health and CMV-seronegative. The rearrangement joined TRBV18 to TRBJ1-2; no D gene call is confident. Sequencing was done on a sample of PBMCs. The DNA sequence is given as TGTGCCAGCTCCCCCGAGGCGGGGTACTATGGCTACACCTTC. It codes for CASSPEAGYYGYTF.